This T cell receptor beta chain was identified in a study of T cells expressing NK-cell markers. Background on the study: Repertoires of TCR beta were obtained from T cells sorted as CD3+CD56+NKG2C+, CD3+CD56+NKG2C- and CD3+CD56-NKG2C+.

From the 5' RACE reads, TCRdb lists one entry per CDR3 protein and no DNA. Its clone listing holds about 300,000 distinct CDR3 sequences. The source material was blood T cells: a sorted CD56 or NKG2C T cell subset, CD4+ or CD8+ T cells, or bulk PBMC T cells (not recorded which). The TCR comes from a woman between 18 and 69 years old in good health.

The CDR3 spells CASDQGGTEKLFF. The V gene is TRBV19, the J gene TRBJ1-4; no DNA is available, so the TRBD1 call from TCRdb remains unchecked. The germline V gene has CDR1 LNHDA and CDR2 SQIVND (reference sequence). The CDR3 contains 13 residues.